The 29 T cell receptor beta chains below were found in one sample sequenced in a study of shared clonotypes between healthy human individuals. Profiling relied on immunoSEQ multiplex PCR, and the TCRdb table lists in-frame clones only, not all of them. The table lists some 470,000 clones, 70% to 80% of them singletons. The sequenced sample was PBMCs. These receptors were obtained from a woman aged 40-49 years in good health. Some clones in this sample may be carry-over from other donors' samples.

The table lists this clone with a few counts. J is TRBJ1-1 and V is TRBV5-5; 7 bases are shared with TRBD1. The CDR3 totals 14 residues. Germline CDR1 is SGHKS and CDR2 is YYEKEE (reference sequence). V lost 3 bases, J lost 4 bases, and 6 bases stayed unmatched. The CDR3 protein is CASSWDRGGTEAFF. CDR3 coding DNA: TGTGCCAGCAGCTGGGACAGAGGGGGCACTGAAGCTTTCTTT.

About this clone itself: The sample has other DNA sequences that encode this CDR3 too. The chain carries TRBV5-1 and TRBJ2-7; D possibly corresponds to TRBD1 (6 bases). V lost 4 bases, J lost 1 base, and 12 bases lay in between. This CDR3 spans 14 amino acids. The germline CDR1 and CDR2 sequences are SGHRS and YFSETQ. The CDR3 reads CASSPQGSSYEQYF. The CDR3 nucleotides are TGCGCCAGCAGCCCTCAGGGGTCTTCCTACGAGCAGTACTTC.

This clone was recorded many times. The sample contains more than one DNA sequence encoding this CDR3. The CDR3 DNA reads TGTGCCTGGGCGCTCCAACCCTACAATGAGCAGTTCTTC. It specifies CAWALQPYNEQFF. This sequence joins TRBV30 and TRBJ2-1; D is ambiguous. Germline assignment: CDR1 GTSNPN and CDR2 SVGIG (reference sequence). V was clipped by 5 bases and J by 2 bases, with 10 bases between them. The CDR3 totals 13 residues.

This chain uses TRBV19 with TRBJ2-5, with 8 bases lining up with TRBD2. The CDR3 is made up of 15 amino acids. Trimming took 3 bases from V and 5 from J; bases not matched to a gene: 8. Germline V CDR1 and CDR2: LNHDA, SQIVND (reference sequence). The CDR3 DNA sequence: TGTGCCAGTAGTATGGAACTAGCGGTCGGGGAGACCCAGTACTTC. The encoded protein is CASSMELAVGETQYF.

The sample holds many counts of this clone. The chain has TRBV29-1 and TRBJ1-3, with D uncertain. The V and J ends lost 5 bases and 2 bases respectively, with 7 bases between them. The CDR3 is 12 residues long. Germline V CDR1 and CDR2: SQVTM, ANQGSEA. CDR3 sequence reads: CSVRVAGNTIYF. In DNA form, the CDR3 reads TGCAGCGTTCGGGTCGCTGGAAACACCATATATTTT. Full variable domain (missing parts from reference TRBV29-1 and TRBJ1-3): SAVISQKPSRDICQRGTSLTIQCQVDSQVTMMFWYRQQPGQSLTLIATANQGSEATYESGFVIDKFPISRPNLTFSTLTVSNMSPEDSSIYLCSVRVAGNTIYFGEGSWLTVV.

V gene TRBV27 combines with J gene TRBJ1-2, with 7 bases aligning to TRBD1. CDR1 and CDR2 from the germline V gene are MNHEY and SMNVEV (reference sequence). The V gene end was trimmed by 6 bases and the J gene end by 4 bases; junction bases not matched to a gene: 11. The CDR3 contains 15 residues. This CDR3 is CASRSPGQTFYGYTF. The CDR3 DNA reads as TGTGCCAGCAGGTCCCCGGGACAGACTTTCTATGGCTACACCTTC.

V is TRBV28 and J is TRBJ2-4; 13 positions agree with TRBD2. CDR1 MDHEN and CDR2 SYDVKM come from the germline V gene. V trimming: 4 bases; J trimming: 7 bases; junction bases outside the gene matches: 7. The length of the CDR3 is 16 residues. Written as DNA, the CDR3 is TGTGCCAGCAGTTCGAGGACTAGCGGGAGCCGGAACATTCAGTACTTC. It yields the protein CASSSRTSGSRNIQYF.

This sequence joins TRBV27 and TRBJ2-2, with 11 bases fitting TRBD1. The ends lost 3 bases at V and 4 bases at J; junction bases unmatched: 7. CDR1 and CDR2 from the germline V gene are MNHEY and SMNVEV (reference sequence). The CDR3 has 17 amino acids. CDR3 nucleotide sequence: TGTGCCAGCAGTTTCCGAGGACAGGGGGCGCCCACCGGGGAGCTGTTTTTT. Protein sequence: CASSFRGQGAPTGELFF.

The chain joins TRBV6-5 to TRBJ2-1; 7 bases are shared with TRBD1. CDR1 and CDR2 from the germline V gene are MNHEY and SVGAGI. The CDR3 runs to 14 residues. The V gene end was trimmed by 11 bases and the J gene end by 1 base; junction bases not matched to a gene: 8. The chain's CDR3 is CASRDRASYNEQFF. CDR3 nucleotides: TGTGCCTCCAGAGACAGGGCGTCCTACAATGAGCAGTTCTTC.

The gene calls are TRBV4-2 and TRBJ2-7; 7 positions agree with TRBD1. The germline CDR1 and CDR2 sequences are LGHNA and YNFKEQ. Trimming cost V 1 base and J 0 bases; bases outside gene matches: 6. This CDR3 contains 16 residues. The CDR3 DNA sequence: TGTGCCAGCAGCCAAGTAGGACAGGTCTACTCCTACGAGCAGTACTTC. It specifies CASSQVGQVYSYEQYF.

The chain links TRBV13 to TRBJ2-2, with D possibly being TRBD2 (6 bases). This CDR3 contains 13 residues. Germline V CDR1 and CDR2: PRHDT, FYEKMQ (reference sequence). With 10 bases removed from V and 4 bases from J, the gap between germline ends came to 13 bases. The CDR3 nucleotides are TGTGCCACGAGAGTCGGGGGCACCGGGGAGCTGTTTTTT. Translating it yields CATRVGGTGELFF.

V usage is TRBV7-8 and J usage is TRBJ2-1, with D tentatively TRBD1 (5 bases). The germline V gene encodes CDR1 SGHVS and CDR2 FQNEAQ. Trimming took off 4 bases at V and 6 bases at J, with 16 bases between the two ends. CDR3 length equals 15 residues. In DNA, the CDR3 is TGTGCCAGCAGCTCCCTTTCGACAGTACTCAATGAGCAGTTCTTC. This codes for CASSSLSTVLNEQFF.

This chain connects TRBV7-9 to TRBJ2-3, with D perhaps matching TRBD2 (6 bases). Trimming removed 4 bases from V and 5 bases from J, with 13 bases in between. The CDR3 is 14 residues long. Germline V gene lookup returns CDR1 SEHNR and CDR2 FQNEAQ (reference sequence). Here the CDR3 reads CASSSRPGVDTQYF. As DNA, the CDR3 is TGTGCCAGCAGCTCCCGCCCGGGAGTAGATACGCAGTATTTT.

The table lists this clone with many counts. The genes are TRBV7-9 and TRBJ1-4; TRBD1 agrees at 9 bases. Trimming cost V 5 bases and J 11 bases; bases outside gene matches: 21. The length of the CDR3 is 18 residues. The germline V gene encodes CDR1 SEHNR and CDR2 FQNEAQ (reference sequence). The CDR3 loop reads CASSDRTGTGSTRHKLFF. The CDR3 coding sequence is TGTGCCAGCAGCGACCGGACCGGGACAGGGTCAACCCGTCATAAACTGTTTTTT.

As concerns this clone: The identical CDR3 is also encoded by other nucleotide sequences in the sample. This rearrangement joins TRBV18 to TRBJ1-1, with D hard to call. Looked up from germline, CDR1 is KGHSH and CDR2 is LQKENI. V lost 3 bases, J lost 0 bases, and 2 bases lay in between. This CDR3 comprises 12 residues. The CDR3 here is CASSPLNTEAFF. The DNA for the CDR3 is TGTGCCAGCTCACCCTTGAACACTGAAGCTTTCTTT.

This sequence joins TRBV7-9 and TRBJ2-3; D might be TRBD2 (5 bases). CDR1 is SEHNR and CDR2 is FQNEAQ in the germline V gene (reference sequence). The CDR3 extends over 15 amino acids. Trimming left V 5 bases short and J 0 bases short, with 12 bases between. CDR3 bases: TGTGCCAGCAGCCGGACTTTGACTAGCACAGATACGCAGTATTTT. Amino acid sequence: CASSRTLTSTDTQYF.

The V gene is TRBV9, the J gene TRBJ2-2; TRBD1 matches 7 bases. The trim removed 4 bases at V and 0 bases at J, leaving 6 bases unmatched. This CDR3 has 16 residues. Germline CDR1 SGDLS, CDR2 YYNGEE. Here the CDR3 reads CASSIRTGSNTGELFF. Written as DNA, the CDR3 is TGTGCCAGCAGCATTAGGACAGGATCGAACACCGGGGAGCTGTTTTTT.

The rearrangement uses TRBV28 and TRBJ1-5; no definite D call. V was cut by 6 bases and J by 4 bases, with 16 bases left in between. Germline V CDR1 and CDR2: MDHEN, SYDVKM. The CDR3 spans 15 residues. DNA of the CDR3: TGTGCCAGCAGACTCTCGATATGGGCAAATCAGCCCCAGCATTTT. It encodes CASRLSIWANQPQHF.

The chain joins TRBV19 to TRBJ2-7; no firm D call. From germline, CDR1 is LNHDA and CDR2 SQIVND (reference sequence). Trimming shortened V by 4 bases and J by 6 bases, and 7 bases separated the two germline ends. The CDR3 is 11 residues long. The CDR3 spells CASSTYSEQYF. The CDR3 DNA reads TGTGCCAGTAGTACCTACAGCGAGCAGTACTTC. The full variable domain, its missing parts supplied by reference TRBV19 and TRBJ2-7, is DGGITQSPKYLFRKEGQNVTLSCEQNLNHDAMYWYRQDPGQGLRLIYYSQIVNDFQKGDIAEGYSVSREKKESFPLTVTSAQKNPTAFYLCASSTYSEQYFGPGTRLTVT.

About this clone: With a far larger clone one base away, a read error is the likely cause. Because the CDR3 is missing its conserved closing phenylalanine or tryptophan, this is likely a read error. V usage is TRBV18 and J usage is TRBJ2-7; TRBD1 is a possible D gene (5 bases). V was clipped by 2 bases and J by 3 bases, with 8 bases between them. Germline V lookup: CDR1 KGHSH, CDR2 LQKENI. The CDR3 is 13 amino acids. The CDR3 DNA reads TGTGCCAGCTCACCAAACACAGGCTACGAGCAGTACCTC. Its protein is CASSPNTGYEQYL.

Comments on this clone: A far bigger clonotype differs at one base, so this is likely a read error. V and J are TRBV4-2 and TRBJ2-3, with 7 bases lining up with TRBD2. The CDR3 is 14 amino acids. CDR1 LGHNA and CDR2 YNFKEQ come from the germline V gene. In nucleotides, the CDR3 is TGTGCCAGCAGCCAAGGGCGGGAGCCAGATATGCAGTATTTT. Encoded protein: CASSQGREPDMQYF.

The CDR3 region has the DNA TGTGCCAGTATGCGGGGACAGGGTTTGAACACTGAAGCTTTCTTT. The encoded protein is CASMRGQGLNTEAFF. The chain joins TRBV19 to TRBJ1-1; 9 nucleotides line up with TRBD1. Germline V gene lookup returns CDR1 LNHDA and CDR2 SQIVND (reference sequence). CDR3 length equals 15 residues. J gave up 0 bases and V 7 bases, and 6 bases lay outside the gene matches. Using reference TRBV19 and TRBJ1-1 for the parts outside the CDR3, the full variable domain is DGGITQSPKYLFRKEGQNVTLSCEQNLNHDAMYWYRQDPGQGLRLIYYSQIVNDFQKGDIAEGYSVSREKKESFPLTVTSAQKNPTAFYLCASMRGQGLNTEAFFGQGTRLTVV.

The J gene is TRBJ1-2, the V gene TRBV6-6; D possibly corresponds to TRBD1 (5 bases). The length of the CDR3 is 13 residues. CDR1 is MNHNY, CDR2 SVGAGI, per germline (reference sequence). The V end lost 2 bases, the J end lost 8 bases, and 12 bases lay between the germline ends. As DNA, the CDR3 is TGTGCCAGCAGTTACCTCCGGGACTCGGGCTACACCTTC. Translated: CASSYLRDSGYTF.

This clone was observed many times. The genes are TRBV9 and TRBJ1-2; 9 nucleotides line up with TRBD1. Germline CDR1 is SGDLS and CDR2 is YYNGEE. The V gene end was trimmed by 3 bases and the J gene end by 4 bases; junction bases not matched to a gene: 7. The CDR3 spans 15 residues. CDR3 region: CASSAGTGRSYGYTF. Written as DNA, the CDR3 is TGTGCCAGCAGCGCCGGGACAGGGCGGTCCTATGGCTACACCTTC.

This clone was recorded at least ten times. V and J are TRBV6-4 and TRBJ2-3; no definite D call. CDR3 length: 14 amino acids. Germline CDR1 MRHNA, CDR2 SNTAGT. Trimming pared 2 bases from V and 4 bases from J, leaving 10 bases between. The CDR3 nucleotides read TGTGCCAGCAGTGACGGCGGTTCGGCAGATACGCAGTATTTT. It codes for CASSDGGSADTQYF.

This clone has ten or more counts. This rearrangement joins TRBV29-1 to TRBJ2-1; 7 nucleotides line up with TRBD2. This CDR3 has 14 amino acids. With V trimmed by 6 bases and J by 8 bases, 13 bases remained unmatched. Germline-derived CDR1 and CDR2 are SQVTM and ANQGSEA. The CDR3 loop is CSVWFGAAGDEQFF. In DNA, the CDR3 is TGCAGCGTCTGGTTCGGAGCGGCGGGAGATGAGCAGTTCTTC.

Remarks on this clone: With a much larger clone just one base away, this may be a read error. This same CDR3 is encoded by further DNA sequences in the sample. V usage is TRBV7-3 and J usage is TRBJ2-2; maybe TRBD2 (5 bases). The CDR3 sequence is 14 residues long. V shed 2 bases and J shed 4 bases, with 8 bases lying between them. The germline gives CDR1 SGHTA, CDR2 FQGTGA. The CDR3 nucleotides read TGTGCCAGCAGCTTATACGGACTCACCGGGGAGCTGTTTTTT. Its protein product is CASSLYGLTGELFF. The full variable domain, rest sourced from reference TRBV7-3 and TRBJ2-2, is GAGVSQTPSNKVTEKGKYVELRCDPISGHTALYWYRQSLGQGPEFLIYFQGTGAADDSGLPNDRFFAVRPEGSVSTLKIQRTERGDSAVYLCASSLYGLTGELFFGEGSRLTVL.

The chain employs TRBV5-5 and TRBJ2-7, with D unresolved. The CDR3 is 13 amino acids. The germline CDR1 and CDR2 sequences are SGHKS and YYEKEE (reference sequence). Trimming removed 2 bases from V and 2 bases from J, with 8 bases in between. CDR3 residues: CASSFSAAYEQYF. As DNA, the CDR3 is TGTGCCAGCAGCTTCAGTGCCGCCTACGAGCAGTACTTC.

Note on this clone: The missing conserved phenylalanine or tryptophan at the end of this CDR3 makes a read error likely. The DNA is left out, because the CDR3 cannot be placed on it with certainty; the CDR3 is given as TCRdb lists it. The chain has TRBV6-5 and TRBJ1-2. Germline CDR1 reads MNHEY; CDR2 reads SVGAGI. The CDR3 spans 15 amino acids, including both terminal residues. CDR3 protein: CASSQKGGRTACEFS.